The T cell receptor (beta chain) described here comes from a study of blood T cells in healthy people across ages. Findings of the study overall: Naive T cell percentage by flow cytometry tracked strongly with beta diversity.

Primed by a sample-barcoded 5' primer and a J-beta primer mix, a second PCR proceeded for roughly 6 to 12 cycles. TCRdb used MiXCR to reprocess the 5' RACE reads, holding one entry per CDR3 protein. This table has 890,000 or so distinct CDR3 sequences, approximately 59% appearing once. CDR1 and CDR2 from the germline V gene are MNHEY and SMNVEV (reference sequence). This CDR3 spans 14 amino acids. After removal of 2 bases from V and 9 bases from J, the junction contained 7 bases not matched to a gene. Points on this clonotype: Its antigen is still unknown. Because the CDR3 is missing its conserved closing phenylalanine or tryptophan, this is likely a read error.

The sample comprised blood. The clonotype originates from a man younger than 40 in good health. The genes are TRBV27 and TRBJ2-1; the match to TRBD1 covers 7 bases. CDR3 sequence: CASSLAGGLSEQFL. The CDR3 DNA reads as TGTGCCAGCAGTTTAGCAGGGGGTTTGAGTGAGCAGTTCCTC.